The rows below give T cell receptor beta chains drawn from one sample of a study of beta chain features in type 1 diabetes. Profiled with immunoSEQ multiplex PCR; TCRdb holds only in-frame clones, not every one. This sample has 120,000 or so clones, with roughly 17% found just once. Sequenced sample: central memory CD4+ T cells from blood. Every receptor here comes from a young man with type 1 diabetes. The CDR3 runs from the conserved cysteine through the conserved F or W. A D gene is named only where the DNA matches it firmly. Size is stated for part of the rows, as once, few or many counts, or as a class when the clone is expanded.

j_gene: TRBJ2-5; v_gene: TRBV7-2; abundance: .; d_gene: .; CDR3aa: CASSLNSPDYQETQYF; CDR3nt: TGTGCCAGCAGCTTAAATTCTCCGGACTACCAAGAGACCCAGTACTTC
j_gene: TRBJ1-6; v_gene: TRBV6-4; abundance: few; d_gene: .; CDR3aa: CASSPPEASRSPLHF; CDR3nt: TGTGCCAGCAGTCCCCCAGAGGCCAGCCGATCACCCCTCCACTTT
j_gene: TRBJ2-1; v_gene: TRBV7-3; abundance: .; d_gene: .; CDR3aa: CASSLDSNEQFF; CDR3nt: TGTGCCAGCAGCCTCGACAGCAATGAGCAGTTCTTC
j_gene: TRBJ2-7; v_gene: TRBV7-2; abundance: many; d_gene: .; CDR3aa: CASSLGLGSQYEQYF; CDR3nt: TGTGCCAGCAGCTTAGGGCTCGGGAGTCAGTACGAGCAGTACTTC
j_gene: TRBJ1-2; v_gene: TRBV30; abundance: few; d_gene: TRBD1; CDR3aa: CAWSALGQDYGYTF; CDR3nt: TGTGCCTGGAGTGCCCTCGGACAGGACTATGGCTACACCTTC
j_gene: TRBJ2-2; v_gene: TRBV2; abundance: few; d_gene: .; CDR3aa: CASSARGSGELFF; CDR3nt: TGTGCCAGCAGTGCCCGGGGTTCCGGGGAGCTGTTTTTT
j_gene: TRBJ2-2; v_gene: TRBV7-3; abundance: many; d_gene: .; CDR3aa: CASSNPNGELFF; CDR3nt: TGTGCCAGCAGTAACCCGAACGGGGAGCTGTTTTTT
j_gene: TRBJ2-1; v_gene: TRBV10-3; abundance: few; d_gene: TRBD2; CDR3aa: CAISSGGLSDEQFF; CDR3nt: TGTGCCATATCTAGCGGGGGCCTTAGCGATGAGCAGTTCTTC
j_gene: TRBJ1-2; v_gene: TRBV18; abundance: few; d_gene: TRBD1; CDR3aa: CASSPQRQGRDSNYGYTF; CDR3nt: TGTGCCAGCTCACCACAACGACAGGGAAGGGACTCTAACTATGGCTACACCTTC
j_gene: TRBJ2-1; v_gene: TRBV9; abundance: .; d_gene: .; CDR3aa: CASTDRDEQFF; CDR3nt: TGTGCCAGCACCGACCGGGATGAGCAGTTCTTC
j_gene: TRBJ2-5; v_gene: TRBV5-1; abundance: many; d_gene: .; CDR3aa: CASSLNRQGGETQYF; CDR3nt: TGCGCCAGCAGCTTGAATCGGCAGGGAGGAGAGACCCAGTACTTC
j_gene: TRBJ2-7; v_gene: TRBV9; abundance: few; d_gene: .; CDR3aa: CASSVGGAAYEQYF; CDR3nt: TGTGCCAGCAGCGTAGGAGGGGCTGCCTACGAGCAGTACTTC
j_gene: TRBJ2-1; v_gene: TRBV18; abundance: .; d_gene: TRBD2; CDR3aa: CASSGGSDEQFF; CDR3nt: TGTGCCAGCAGCGGGGGGAGCGATGAGCAGTTCTTC
j_gene: TRBJ2-3; v_gene: TRBV29-1; abundance: few; d_gene: .; CDR3aa: CSVEIGWEADTQYF; CDR3nt: TGCAGCGTTGAGATCGGCTGGGAGGCAGATACGCAGTATTTT
j_gene: TRBJ2-7; v_gene: TRBV2; abundance: .; d_gene: .; CDR3aa: CASSPLAYEQYF; CDR3nt: TGTGCCAGCAGTCCTTTGGCCTACGAGCAGTACTTC
j_gene: TRBJ2-7; v_gene: TRBV6-1; abundance: few; d_gene: .; CDR3aa: CASSGDRPYEQYF; CDR3nt: TGTGCCAGCAGCGGGGACCGGCCCTACGAGCAGTACTTC
j_gene: TRBJ1-2; v_gene: TRBV11-2; abundance: many; d_gene: TRBD1; CDR3aa: CASSLDGQAWAHGYTF; CDR3nt: TGTGCCAGCAGCTTGGACGGACAGGCTTGGGCCCATGGCTACACCTTC
j_gene: TRBJ1-1; v_gene: TRBV7-2; abundance: .; d_gene: .; CDR3aa: CASSLAFHGGTEAFF; CDR3nt: TGTGCCAGCAGCTTAGCCTTCCACGGTGGGACTGAAGCTTTCTTT
j_gene: TRBJ1-1; v_gene: TRBV5-4; abundance: .; d_gene: .; CDR3aa: CASSRWINTQNTEAFF; CDR3nt: TGTGCCAGCAGCCGTTGGATTAACACTCAGAACACTGAAGCTTTCTTT
j_gene: TRBJ2-7; v_gene: TRBV30; abundance: many; d_gene: TRBD1; CDR3aa: CAWGQGATGQYF; CDR3nt: TGTGCCTGGGGACAGGGGGCGACGGGGCAGTACTTC
j_gene: TRBJ2-3; v_gene: TRBV7-3; abundance: many; d_gene: TRBD2; CDR3aa: CASSFSGGAPDTQYF; CDR3nt: TGTGCCAGCAGCTTTAGCGGGGGGGCCCCAGATACGCAGTATTTT
j_gene: TRBJ2-7; v_gene: TRBV19; abundance: few; d_gene: TRBD1; CDR3aa: CASTGTGRVYEQYF; CDR3nt: TGTGCCAGTACCGGGACAGGGAGAGTCTACGAGCAGTACTTC
j_gene: TRBJ2-5; v_gene: TRBV7-9; abundance: few; d_gene: .; CDR3aa: CASSLVRETQYF; CDR3nt: TGTGCCAGCAGCTTAGTTAGAGAGACCCAGTACTTC
j_gene: TRBJ2-7; v_gene: TRBV5-4; abundance: few; d_gene: TRBD2; CDR3aa: CASSTSGSLDEQYF; CDR3nt: TGTGCCAGCAGTACTAGCGGGAGTCTTGACGAGCAGTACTTC
j_gene: TRBJ2-1; v_gene: TRBV27; abundance: .; d_gene: .; CDR3aa: CASSLMGVNEQFF; CDR3nt: TGTGCCAGCAGTTTAATGGGAGTAAATGAGCAGTTCTTC
j_gene: TRBJ2-3; v_gene: TRBV15; abundance: many; d_gene: .; CDR3aa: CATSRDTGTQYF; CDR3nt: TGTGCCACCAGCAGAGATACCGGTACGCAGTATTTT
j_gene: TRBJ2-3; v_gene: TRBV30; abundance: few; d_gene: TRBD2; CDR3aa: CAWSVLAGVFSAQYF; CDR3nt: TGTGCCTGGAGTGTACTGGCGGGAGTGTTTAGTGCGCAGTATTTT
j_gene: TRBJ2-5; v_gene: TRBV2; abundance: .; d_gene: .; CDR3aa: CASSEATGRQETQYF; CDR3nt: TGTGCCAGCAGTGAAGCAACGGGCAGACAAGAGACCCAGTACTTC
j_gene: TRBJ2-1; v_gene: TRBV4-3; abundance: few; d_gene: .; CDR3aa: CASSQDRAEQFF; CDR3nt: TGCGCCAGCAGCCAAGATCGGGCTGAGCAGTTCTTC
j_gene: TRBJ1-3; v_gene: TRBV5-1; abundance: .; d_gene: .; CDR3aa: CASSVGGISGNTIYF; CDR3nt: TGCGCCAGCAGCGTTGGGGGGATCTCTGGAAACACCATATATTTT
j_gene: TRBJ1-6; v_gene: TRBV21-1; abundance: many; d_gene: .; CDR3aa: CASTPTGYTPKEKPLHF; CDR3nt: TGTGCCAGCACTCCGACAGGGTACACGCCCAAGGAAAAACCCCTCCACTTT
j_gene: TRBJ2-1; v_gene: TRBV11-2; abundance: .; d_gene: .; CDR3aa: CASSSLGGRSYNEQFF; CDR3nt: TGTGCCAGCAGCTCTCTCGGGGGGCGGTCGTACAATGAGCAGTTCTTC
j_gene: TRBJ2-1; v_gene: TRBV2; abundance: many; d_gene: .; CDR3aa: CASSLIAGEQFF; CDR3nt: TGTGCCAGCAGTCTTATAGCCGGGGAGCAGTTCTTC
j_gene: TRBJ2-6; v_gene: TRBV30; abundance: .; d_gene: TRBD1; CDR3aa: CAWRLHLGTGGTWANVLTF; CDR3nt: TGTGCCTGGAGGCTCCACCTCGGGACAGGGGGAACATGGGCCAACGTCCTGACTTTC
j_gene: TRBJ1-1; v_gene: TRBV4-2; abundance: .; d_gene: .; CDR3aa: CASSQDLAGNTEAFF; CDR3nt: TGTGCCAGCAGCCAAGACCTGGCAGGGAACACTGAAGCTTTCTTT
j_gene: TRBJ2-1; v_gene: TRBV7-2; abundance: many; d_gene: .; CDR3aa: CASSLFPAETYNEQFF; CDR3nt: TGTGCCAGCAGCTTATTCCCCGCGGAAACTTACAATGAGCAGTTCTTC
j_gene: TRBJ2-4; v_gene: TRBV5-1; abundance: .; d_gene: .; CDR3aa: CASSLGQVQDIQYF; CDR3nt: TGCGCCAGCAGCTTGGGACAGGTCCAGGACATTCAGTACTTC
j_gene: TRBJ1-6; v_gene: TRBV11-3; abundance: .; d_gene: TRBD1; CDR3aa: CASSLGTGGMSPLHF; CDR3nt: TGTGCCAGCAGCTTGGGGACAGGGGGAATGTCACCCCTCCACTTT
j_gene: TRBJ2-3; v_gene: TRBV6-5; abundance: few; d_gene: .; CDR3aa: CASSTQGTDTQYF; CDR3nt: TGTGCCAGCAGTACGCAGGGTACAGATACGCAGTATTTT
j_gene: TRBJ1-1; v_gene: TRBV29-1; abundance: few; d_gene: .; CDR3aa: CSGSDEWEGMNTEAFF; CDR3nt: TGCAGCGGCTCGGACGAATGGGAGGGGATGAACACTGAAGCTTTCTTT
j_gene: TRBJ2-1; v_gene: TRBV11-2; abundance: .; d_gene: .; CDR3aa: CASHKLAPNEQFF; CDR3nt: TGTGCCAGCCACAAGCTTGCCCCCAATGAGCAGTTCTTC
j_gene: TRBJ2-4; v_gene: TRBV14; abundance: many; d_gene: .; CDR3aa: CASSRETGSRYF; CDR3nt: TGTGCCAGCAGCCGCGAGACAGGTTCCCGGTACTTC
j_gene: TRBJ2-1; v_gene: TRBV7-2; abundance: few; d_gene: TRBD2; CDR3aa: CASSFRLAGGNNEQFF; CDR3nt: TGTGCCAGCAGCTTCAGGCTGGCGGGGGGTAACAATGAGCAGTTCTTC
j_gene: TRBJ2-3; v_gene: TRBV7-2; abundance: many; d_gene: .; CDR3aa: CASRDTDTQYF; CDR3nt: TGTGCCAGCAGGGACACAGATACGCAGTATTTT
j_gene: TRBJ2-1; v_gene: TRBV5-1; abundance: once; d_gene: TRBD1; CDR3aa: CASSPVTGDNEQFF; CDR3nt: TGCGCCAGCAGCCCCGTGACAGGGGACAATGAGCAGTTCTTC
j_gene: TRBJ2-7; v_gene: TRBV9; abundance: .; d_gene: .; CDR3aa: CASRDDSKDSYEQYF; CDR3nt: TGTGCCAGCAGGGACGACAGCAAAGACTCCTACGAGCAGTACTTC
j_gene: TRBJ2-7; v_gene: TRBV30; abundance: .; d_gene: TRBD2; CDR3aa: CAWSSRLAGEQYF; CDR3nt: TGTGCCTGGAGTTCCCGACTAGCGGGAGAGCAGTACTTC
j_gene: TRBJ1-1; v_gene: TRBV30; abundance: few; d_gene: TRBD1; CDR3aa: CAWSKGQVDTEAFF; CDR3nt: TGTGCCTGGAGTAAGGGACAGGTAGACACTGAAGCTTTCTTT
j_gene: TRBJ1-1; v_gene: TRBV27; abundance: .; d_gene: .; CDR3aa: CASGPGGTWNTEAFF; CDR3nt: TGTGCCAGCGGACCTGGAGGGACATGGAACACTGAAGCTTTCTTT
j_gene: TRBJ1-3; v_gene: TRBV1; abundance: .; d_gene: .; CDR3aa: CTSSQVTTQENTIYF; CDR3nt: TGCACCAGCAGCCAAGTAACAACTCAGGAAAACACCATATATTTT
j_gene: TRBJ1-1; v_gene: TRBV4-3; abundance: .; d_gene: .; CDR3aa: CASSQQGEREAFF; CDR3nt: TGCGCCAGCAGCCAACAGGGTGAACGTGAAGCTTTCTTT